The subject of this entry is one T cell receptor (beta chain). Generated by immunoSEQ multiplex PCR, the TCRdb table keeps only in-frame clones and is missing some. This table has around 30,000 clones, 89% appearing once. This sample stems from a study of OX40 agonist ivuxolimab in advanced cancers. Across the study: Checkpoint inhibitors had been given previously to 35% to 50% of patients.

This CDR3 region has 15 residues. Losses at the gene ends were 3 bases for V and 2 bases for J; bases not matched to a gene: 7. In germline, CDR1 is MNHNS, CDR2 SASEGT. The sequence was obtained from an adult with an advanced solid tumor such as melanoma, head and neck, liver or kidney cancer. The V and J genes are TRBV6-1 and TRBJ2-7; TRBD1 matches 7 bases. The sequencing here drew on CD4+ or CD8+ T cells sorted from blood, taken in a trial of the OX40 agonist ivuxolimab. The CDR3 region has the DNA TGTGCCAGCAGTGATGGACAGGCCCTCCCCTACGAGCAGTACTTC. Its protein product is CASSDGQALPYEQYF.